This is a list of T cell receptor beta chains from one sample in a study of cytomegalovirus exposure and HLA in healthy donors. Repertoires were generated with immunoSEQ multiplex PCR, while TCRdb's copy carries only in-frame clones and drops some. The sample carries 90,000 to 150,000 clones, about 73% recorded once. Sequencing input: PBMCs. These receptors originate from a woman aged 30 to 39 in good health and CMV-seropositive. The CDR3 runs from the conserved cysteine through the conserved F or W. D genes are given only for firm matches. Clone size is given for some rows only: seen once, a few or many times, or a class if the clone is expanded.

V,length,D,size,J,DNA,CDR3
TRBV5-6,12,.,.,TRBJ1-2,TGTGCCAGCAGCTTGTTAAACTATGGCTACACCTTC,CASSLLNYGYTF
TRBV5-1,16,TRBD2,.,TRBJ2-1,TGCGCCAGCAGCTGGGGACTAGCGGTTGGCGACGTGGAGCAGTTCTTC,CASSWGLAVGDVEQFF
TRBV28,10,.,.,TRBJ2-7,TGTGCCAGCAGTCGCTACGAGCAGTACTTC,CASSRYEQYF
TRBV30,15,.,.,TRBJ2-7,TGTGCCTACCTAAACAGGGCAAAGAGCTCCTACGAGCAGTACTTC,CAYLNRAKSSYEQYF
TRBV7-2,12,.,.,TRBJ2-7,TGTGCCAGCAGCTTAGCCGTGTACGAGCAGTACTTC,CASSLAVYEQYF
TRBV6-1,10,TRBD1,.,TRBJ2-2,TGTCCACAGGGGACCGGGGAGCTGTTTTTT,CPQGTGELFF
TRBV7-2,14,.,once,TRBJ1-6,TGTGCCAGCAGCCCAGGGCTTGGGGCGTCACCCCTCCACTTT,CASSPGLGASPLHF
TRBV7-2,15,TRBD2,.,TRBJ2-3,TGTGCCAGCAGCTTAGTAGCGGGGGGGCGAGATACGCAGTATTTT,CASSLVAGGRDTQYF
TRBV9,16,TRBD2,.,TRBJ2-3,TGTGCCAGCAGCCCCCTGACTAGCGGGGGCGCAGATACGCAGTATTTT,CASSPLTSGGADTQYF
TRBV14,16,.,.,TRBJ2-1,TGTGCCAGCAGCCAAGAGTTGGCGGCCGAAATGGATGAGCAGTTCTTC,CASSQELAAEMDEQFF
TRBV11-2,13,.,.,TRBJ1-2,TGTGCCAGCAGCTTAGACAGGGTGTATGGCTACACCTTC,CASSLDRVYGYTF
TRBV5-6,13,.,.,TRBJ1-1,TGTGCCAGCAGCTTGTGGCAGGGCACTGAAGCTTTCTTT,CASSLWQGTEAFF
TRBV9,15,TRBD2,.,TRBJ2-3,TGTGCCAGCAGCGTACAAGCGGGGGGTACAGATACGCAGTATTTT,CASSVQAGGTDTQYF
TRBV2,14,.,.,TRBJ1-2,TGTGCCAGCAGTGTGGAGGCGACTACGAGCGGCTACACCTTC,CASSVEATTSGYTF
TRBV19,14,TRBD1,.,TRBJ2-1,TGTGCCAGCCAGACTACAGGGGATGGAAATGAGCAGTTCTTC,CASQTTGDGNEQFF
TRBV5-8,18,TRBD2,.,TRBJ2-2,TGTGCCAGCAGCTTGACCCAGGGACTAGCGGGGTATACCGGGGAGCTGTTTTTT,CASSLTQGLAGYTGELFF
TRBV5-1,14,.,.,TRBJ1-1,TGCGCCAGCAGCTGGGAGGGTCGGAACACTGAAGCTTTCTTT,CASSWEGRNTEAFF
TRBV5-1,15,TRBD1,few,TRBJ1-4,TGCGCCAGCAGCCCTGACAGGGGGCGTAATGAAAAACTGTTTTTT,CASSPDRGRNEKLFF
TRBV21-1,17,.,.,TRBJ1-6,TGTGCCAGCAGCCACGGACAGGGCCACTCCTATAATTCACCCCTCCACTTT,CASSHGQGHSYNSPLHF
TRBV14,15,.,.,TRBJ2-1,TGTGCCAGCAGCCACGGGAGTCAGAAAGCCGGTGAGCAGTTCTTC,CASSHGSQKAGEQFF
TRBV4-3,15,TRBD1,.,TRBJ1-4,TGCGCCAGCAGCCAAGAGACAGGGTACAATGAAAAACTGTTTTTT,CASSQETGYNEKLFF
TRBV7-6,14,.,.,TRBJ2-3,TGTGCCAGCAGCTTAGCCCCGACAGCCCCCCAGCAGTATTTT,CASSLAPTAPQQYF
TRBV7-9,16,.,.,TRBJ1-6,TGTGCCAGCAGCGTACAGGGTCTTGCCTATAATTCACCCCTCCACTTT,CASSVQGLAYNSPLHF
TRBV7-2,16,TRBD1,.,TRBJ2-2,TGTGCCAGCAGCTTAGGGGGACAGGTGAACACCGGGGAGCTGTTTTTT,CASSLGGQVNTGELFF
TRBV13,15,.,.,TRBJ2-6,TGTGCCAGCAGTCAAGGGGTAGCTGGGGCCAACGTCCTGACTTTC,CASSQGVAGANVLTF
TRBV5-1,14,TRBD1,.,TRBJ2-7,TGCGCCAGCAGCCCAGGACAGGGGGCGAGGGAGCAGTACTTC,CASSPGQGAREQYF
TRBV7-9,16,TRBD1,.,TRBJ1-3,TGTTCCAGCAGCTTCAAAGACAGGGGCTCTGGAAACACCATATATTTT,CSSSFKDRGSGNTIYF
TRBV4-1,17,.,.,TRBJ1-1,TGCGCCAGCAGCCAAGATTTAGGTCGAGGGTTGGACACTGAAGCTTTCTTT,CASSQDLGRGLDTEAFF
TRBV5-1,17,TRBD1,.,TRBJ1-1,TGCGCCAGCAGCTTGGCCGGGACAGGGCGGGGGAACACTGAAGCTTTCTTT,CASSLAGTGRGNTEAFF
TRBV7-2,13,TRBD2,.,TRBJ2-1,TGTGCCAGCAGCCCCCCGGGACTAGCGGTGCAGTTCTTC,CASSPPGLAVQFF
TRBV28,13,.,.,TRBJ1-2,TGTGCCAGCAGGTTGACACCAAACTATGGCTACACCTTC,CASRLTPNYGYTF
TRBV14,14,.,.,TRBJ1-2,TGTGCCAGCAGCCAAGATGGGAGGAACACTGGCTACACCTTC,CASSQDGRNTGYTF
TRBV2,13,TRBD1,.,TRBJ2-2,TGTGCCAGCGGGACAGGGAACACCGGGGAGCTGTTTTTT,CASGTGNTGELFF
TRBV4-3,16,.,few,TRBJ1-1,TGCGCCAGCAGCCCAGAGGGCTGGGGGGGCAACACTGAAGCTTTCTTT,CASSPEGWGGNTEAFF
TRBV9,16,TRBD2,.,TRBJ2-5,TGTGCCAGCAGCCCCGGGACGGGGGGGGGACAAGAGACCCAGTACTTC,CASSPGTGGGQETQYF
TRBV30,15,.,.,TRBJ2-2,TGTGCCTGGAGTTCGTCCGGGGTCAACACCGGGGAGCTGTTTTTT,CAWSSSGVNTGELFF
TRBV27,13,.,once,TRBJ2-5,TGTGCCAGCAGCAAGGGGGACCAAGAGACCCAGTACTTC,CASSKGDQETQYF
TRBV9,16,.,.,TRBJ2-3,TGTGCCAGCAGCCCCTGGGACATTACTAGCACAGATACGCAGTATTTT,CASSPWDITSTDTQYF
TRBV6-6,15,.,.,TRBJ2-3,TGTGCCAGCAGCCTCGGGGGTCGGTTCACAGATACGCAGTATTTT,CASSLGGRFTDTQYF
TRBV5-1,15,TRBD1,.,TRBJ2-2,TGCGCCAGCAGCTTGTTGGGACAGGGGACCGGGGAGCTGTTTTTT,CASSLLGQGTGELFF
TRBV6-6,15,TRBD1,many,TRBJ1-4,TGTGCCAGCAGTCGGCAGGGGACAGGGGTTGAAAAACTGTTTTTT,CASSRQGTGVEKLFF
TRBV19,13,.,.,TRBJ1-2,TGTGCCAGTAGCTCGGTCGCTGGAGGAGGCTACACCTTC,CASSSVAGGGYTF
TRBV6-5,15,TRBD1,.,TRBJ1-1,TGTGCCAGCAGTTACCGCGGGACAGGAGACACTGAAGCTTTCTTT,CASSYRGTGDTEAFF
TRBV29-1,14,TRBD1,.,TRBJ1-6,TGCAGCGTCCGGGACAGGGGGAGGAATTCACCCCTCCACTTT,CSVRDRGRNSPLHF
TRBV6-5,13,TRBD2,few,TRBJ2-7,TGTGCCAGCAGATTAGCGGGGACCTACGAGCAGTACTTC,CASRLAGTYEQYF
TRBV5-1,14,TRBD1,.,TRBJ2-2,TGCGCCAGCCAAGACAGGGGCGACACCGGGGAGCTGTTTTTT,CASQDRGDTGELFF
TRBV7-2,12,TRBD1,.,TRBJ1-3,TGTGCCAGCAGCTCCCCAGGGGGCACCATATATTTT,CASSSPGGTIYF
TRBV5-1,15,TRBD1,few,TRBJ2-1,TGCGCCAGCAGCCAGGGGACAGGGCTCGGCAATGAGCAGTTCTTC,CASSQGTGLGNEQFF
TRBV27,15,TRBD1,.,TRBJ2-3,TGTGCCAGCAGTTTGGTGACAGGGGTCACAGATACGCAGTATTTT,CASSLVTGVTDTQYF
TRBV30,13,.,.,TRBJ1-2,TGTGCCTGGAGTGTCGACCCTACAGGGGGCTACACCTTC,CAWSVDPTGGYTF
TRBV4-2,16,.,.,TRBJ1-6,TGTGCCAGCAGCCAGACTTCTGTCTCCTATAATTCACCCCTCCACTTT,CASSQTSVSYNSPLHF
TRBV9,16,TRBD2,.,TRBJ2-2,TGTGCCAGCAGCGCTGGGACTAGCGGGACCACCGGGGAGCTGTTTTTT,CASSAGTSGTTGELFF
TRBV7-2,15,.,.,TRBJ2-5,TGTGCCAGCAGCTTAGCCGGGTCCTCTTTGGAGACCCAGTACTTC,CASSLAGSSLETQYF
TRBV27,15,TRBD2,few,TRBJ2-1,TGTGCCAGCAGCGTAAGACTAGCGACCTACAATGAGCAGTTCTTC,CASSVRLATYNEQFF